Given below is one TCR beta chain in context. Its antigen is as yet unknown. In the PCR, 60 Vbeta and 13 Jbeta primers were used. TCRdb's copy holds only in-frame clones and misses some; the assay was immunoSEQ multiplex PCR. The sample carries over 150,000 clones, approximately 80% recorded once. The data derive from a study of cytomegalovirus exposure and HLA in healthy donors. Study summary: Researchers found that roughly 77% of a few hundred genotyped donors fell within the Caucasian-associated ancestry cluster. Study-wide points: Per a later analysis, about 17,000 TCR beta sequences showed association with HLA alleles at 0.05 false discovery rate. TCR beta sequences reportedly predicted most subjects' HLA-A and HLA-B alleles accurately.

Trimming removed 1 base from V and 13 bases from J, with 8 bases in between. The CDR3 is 11 residues long. Germline V CDR1 and CDR2: GTSNPN, SVGIG (reference sequence). The receptor was derived from a man younger than 30 in good health and CMV-seropositive. This sequence joins TRBV30 and TRBJ1-6; a weak D match, TRBD1 (5 bases). Sequenced: PBMCs. CDR3 residues: CAWSEGSPLHF. For the CDR3, the DNA is TGTGCCTGGAGTGAGGGGTCGCCCCTCCACTTT.